The 19 T cell receptor beta chains below were found in one sample sequenced in a study of early stage breast cancer tumors (dated by TCRdb to about 2017). Receptor libraries were prepared by the immunoSEQ multiplex PCR assay. What TCRdb holds here is the immuneACCESS table cut down to in-frame rearrangements. Part of the clones is not present; checked against another copy, under half of the missing clones reflect an unresolved V gene, and the others are unexplained. This sample has tens of thousands of clones in its table, and approximately 70% of those were observed once. Together, the top ten hold around 10% of the sample. Sequencing was performed on breast tumor tissue. All receptors derive from a person aged 30-39 years with breast cancer.

The chain carries TRBV5-1 and TRBJ2-7; TRBD1 matches at 10 bases. CDR1 is SGHRS and CDR2 is YFSETQ in the germline V gene. The junction had 2 bases not matched to a gene; V was cut back by 0 bases and J by 5 bases. This CDR3 spans 14 amino acids. The CDR3 bases are TGCGCCAGCAGCTTGGGGGACAGGGGCCACGAGCAGTACTTC. Amino acid sequence: CASSLGDRGHEQYF.

In nucleotides, the CDR3 is TGTGCCAGCAGTGACGCCGGGACCGGGGTAGCCTACGAGCAGTACTTC. Its translation: CASSDAGTGVAYEQYF. The gene calls are TRBV25-1 and TRBJ2-7; TRBD1 or TRBD2 may be the D gene (5 bases each). Trimming stripped 3 bases from V and 2 bases from J, with 17 bases between. Germline CDR1 reads MGHDK; CDR2 reads SYGVNS. There are 16 residues in the CDR3.

A few counts support this clone. The gene calls are TRBV11-2 and TRBJ1-4; a weak D match, TRBD1 (5 bases). Germline assignment: CDR1 SGHAT and CDR2 FQNNGV. Trimming cost V 2 bases and J 4 bases, with 11 bases left between them. The CDR3 is 15 residues long. CDR3 nucleotide sequence: TGTGCCAGCAGCTTAAGGGCAGGGCTTAATGAAAAACTGTTTTTT. It yields the protein CASSLRAGLNEKLFF.

This clone was seen just once. The rearrangement joins TRBV25-1 to TRBJ2-6; D may correspond to TRBD1 or TRBD2 (5 bases each). The germline V gene has CDR1 MGHDK and CDR2 SYGVNS. Trimming left V 1 base short and J 2 bases short, with 9 bases between. This CDR3 is built from 16 residues. The CDR3 region is CASSELRGTGANVLTF. For the CDR3, the DNA is TGTGCCAGCAGTGAATTGAGGGGAACTGGGGCCAACGTCCTGACTTTC.

This clone is classed as medium-sized (0.01 to 0.1%). The J gene is TRBJ2-7, the V gene TRBV25-1; the D gene is possibly TRBD1 (6 bases). V dropped 6 bases and J dropped 0 bases, with 9 bases sitting between them. The CDR3 is made up of 13 amino acids. Germline V gene data show CDR1 as MGHDK and CDR2 as SYGVNS. The CDR3 DNA is TGTGCCAGCAGCACAGGGTCCTCCTACGAGCAGTACTTC. It specifies CASSTGSSYEQYF.

This rearrangement joins TRBV27 to TRBJ1-2, with 9 positions matching TRBD1. Germline trimming cut 5 bases from V and 1 base from J; bases unmatched to any gene: 5. Per germline, CDR1 MNHEY and CDR2 SMNVEV (reference sequence). The CDR3 is made up of 15 amino acids. The CDR3 nucleotides are TGTGCCAGCAGTCAACAGGGGGCAGGTAACTATGGCTACACCTTC. Protein sequence: CASSQQGAGNYGYTF.

V gene TRBV19 combines with J gene TRBJ1-5; D possibly corresponds to TRBD1 (5 bases). V lost 3 bases, J lost 5 bases, and 20 bases lay in between. Germline V lookup: CDR1 LNHDA, CDR2 SQIVND (reference sequence). There are 17 residues in the CDR3. Here the CDR3 DNA reads TGTGCCAGTAGTATCTATACGACAGTCGGATTTGATCAGCCCCAGCATTTT. This translates into CASSIYTTVGFDQPQHF. Together with reference TRBV19 and TRBJ1-5, the CDR3 gives the full variable domain: DGGITQSPKYLFRKEGQNVTLSCEQNLNHDAMYWYRQDPGQGLRLIYYSQIVNDFQKGDIAEGYSVSREKKESFPLTVTSAQKNPTAFYLCASSIYTTVGFDQPQHFGDGTRLSIL.

The chain combines TRBV7-3 with TRBJ2-7, with no clear D. In germline, CDR1 is SGHTA, CDR2 FQGTGA. This CDR3 is built from 14 residues. The V end was cut by 2 bases, the J end by 5 bases, with 13 bases between. The CDR3 DNA reads TGTGCCAGCAGCTTAGGACCGACTCGCGACGAGCAGTACTTC. It is translated as CASSLGPTRDEQYF.

The chain links TRBV5-1 to TRBJ2-3; D perhaps matches TRBD1 (6 bases). This CDR3 contains 17 residues. The V and J ends lost 0 bases and 2 bases respectively, with 16 bases between them. Germline V gene data show CDR1 as SGHRS and CDR2 as YFSETQ. The CDR3 DNA reads as TGCGCCAGCAGCTTGGCCAGGGGAAGGGACCCCACAGATACGCAGTATTTT. Translation: CASSLARGRDPTDTQYF.

The rearrangement links TRBV5-1 to TRBJ2-3; tentative D call: TRBD2 (6 bases). This CDR3 is 20 amino acids long. V was pared by 2 bases and J by 0 bases, with 25 bases between. The germline V gene has CDR1 SGHRS and CDR2 YFSETQ. In DNA form, the CDR3 reads TGCGCCAGCAGCTTCGGGGTTTATTCCGTGGGAGGTAGTAGCACAGATACGCAGTATTTT. It codes for CASSFGVYSVGGSSTDTQYF.

There are a few counts of this clone. Here the CDR3 reads CASSQEFYNEQFF. The DNA of the CDR3 is TGTGCCAGCAGCCAAGAGTTCTACAATGAGCAGTTCTTC. V is TRBV14 and J is TRBJ2-1; D is uncertain. The CDR3 contains 13 residues. With 0 bases removed from V and 3 bases from J, the gap between germline ends came to 3 bases. Germline CDR1 and CDR2: SGHDN and FVKESK.

CDR3 sequence reads: CASSGTRDTEAFF. The CDR3 bases are TGTGCCAGTAGTGGGACAAGGGACACTGAAGCTTTCTTT. This sequence joins TRBV19 and TRBJ1-1, with D perhaps TRBD1 (6 bases). The germline V gene encodes CDR1 LNHDA and CDR2 SQIVND (reference sequence). Trimming stripped 5 bases from V and 3 bases from J, with 10 bases between. The length of the CDR3 is 13 residues.

The rearrangement joins TRBV5-1 to TRBJ1-2; D gene uncertain. Trimming stripped 0 bases from V and 4 bases from J, with 10 bases between. Germline V lookup: CDR1 SGHRS, CDR2 YFSETQ. The CDR3 covers 14 residues. DNA for the CDR3: TGCGCCAGCAGCTTGGGCCCAGAGAGCTATGGCTACACCTTC. Its protein product is CASSLGPESYGYTF.

V and J are TRBV11-3 and TRBJ1-2; TRBD1 is a possible D gene (5 bases). Germline lookup yields CDR1 SGHNT and CDR2 YENEEA. V lost 5 bases, J lost 4 bases, and 17 bases lay in between. CDR3 length: 15 amino acids. CDR3 nucleotide sequence: TGTGCCAGCAGCACCACTTGCAGGGTCCCCTATGGCTACACCTTC. This encodes CASSTTCRVPYGYTF.

The count of this clone is one. The chain's CDR3 is CASSRRGTGESYEQYF. The CDR3 nucleotides read TGTGCCAGCAGCCGACGGGGGACAGGGGAGTCCTACGAGCAGTACTTC. The J gene is TRBJ2-7, the V gene TRBV4-2; 10 bases map to TRBD1. The CDR3 length is 16 residues. Germline CDR1 reads LGHNA; CDR2 reads YNFKEQ. V dropped 4 bases and J dropped 1; count of bases not matched to a gene: 7.

In its sample, this clone ranks as medium-sized. This sequence joins TRBV27 and TRBJ2-1, with a tentative D call TRBD1 (6 bases). Looked up from germline, CDR1 is MNHEY and CDR2 is SMNVEV (reference sequence). The CDR3 spans 15 residues. Trimming removed 6 bases at V and 7 bases at J, with 19 bases between. As DNA, the CDR3 is TGTGCCAGCAGCCTAATGCCGGGACACGCGAATGAGCAGTTCTTC. Amino acid sequence: CASSLMPGHANEQFF.

The CDR3 spells CASEGTSGRRETQYF. For the CDR3, the DNA is TGTGCCAGTGAGGGGACTAGCGGGAGAAGAGAGACCCAGTACTTC. The V call is TRBV19, the J call TRBJ2-5, with TRBD2 matching over 14 bases. The CDR3 contains 15 residues. Germline CDR1 reads LNHDA; CDR2 reads SQIVND (reference sequence). The J segment lost 4 bases and the V segment lost 8 bases, leaving 6 bases of the junction unmatched.

CDR3 in DNA: TGTGCCTGGAGTACCCTATCGGGGACTAGCACAGATACGCAGTATTTT. Translating gives CAWSTLSGTSTDTQYF. The J gene is TRBJ2-3, the V gene TRBV30, with a weak D call TRBD2 (6 bases). Germline-derived CDR1 and CDR2 are GTSNPN and SVGIG (reference sequence). The V end lost 2 bases, the J end lost 0 bases, and 15 bases lay between the germline ends. The CDR3 contains 16 residues.

This clone was found once. A far more abundant clone sits one base away, making this likely a read error. The genes are TRBV7-9 and TRBJ2-1; 14 bases fit TRBD2. Trimming at V came to 5 bases and at J to 7 bases, leaving 4 bases not matched to a gene. CDR1 is SEHNR, CDR2 FQNEAQ, per germline (reference sequence). This CDR3 comprises 15 residues. DNA for the CDR3: TGTGCCAGCAGCCGGACTAGCGGGAGGATGAATGAGCAGTTCTTC. This translates into CASSRTSGRMNEQFF. Complete variable domain (other parts from reference TRBV7-9 and TRBJ2-1): DTGVSQNPRHKITKRGQNVTFRCDPISEHNRLYWYRQTLGQGPEFLTYFQNEAQLEKSRLLSDRFSAERPKGSFSTLEIQRTEQGDSAMYLCASSRTSGRMNEQFFGPGTRLTVL.